This T cell receptor (beta chain) was identified in a study of identical twins. The ends lost 6 bases at V and 4 bases at J; junction bases unmatched: 6. Germline V gene sequence: CDR1 LNHNV, CDR2 YYDKDF (reference sequence). The CDR3 is 15 residues long. Findings and caveats of the study: Out-of-frame alpha sequences that twins shared showed excess low generation probability.

Template switching (which added a universal primer site) was used, and cDNA carried unique molecular identifiers. One entry per CDR3 protein, called by TCRdb with MiXCR from the 5' RACE reads. The repertoire holds around 690,000 distinct CDR3 sequences, 20% to 25% seen once, with around 4.4% in the top ten. This clonotype was detected only a few times. Its matching antigen is unknown. The sample was also linked to a second study, of T cells expressing NK-cell markers. According to that study: The TCR beta repertoires originated in sorted CD3+CD56+NKG2C+, CD3+CD56+NKG2C- and CD3+CD56-NKG2C+ T cells. One of eight sequenced donors was HCMV-seronegative; the other seven were seropositive.

The chain is built from TRBV15 and TRBJ2-7; 13 nucleotides agree with TRBD2. The clonotype comes from a woman under 30 in good health. Sequencing was carried out using PBMCs. The CDR3 nucleotides read TGTGCCACCAGAAACGGACTAGCGGGGGCATACGAGCAGTACTTC. Protein product: CATRNGLAGAYEQYF.